The 16 T cell receptor beta chains listed next were all sequenced from one sample in a study of control samples from healthy donors and cancer patients. Repertoires were generated with immunoSEQ multiplex PCR, while TCRdb's copy carries only in-frame clones and drops some. In the table there are about 130,000 clones, 90% of which are singletons. Sequencing was done on a sample of blood. The receptors were sampled from a man aged 18-30 years in good health.

This clone has only a few counts. This chain uses TRBV5-5 with TRBJ1-4; D is undetermined. Deletions cut 1 base from V and 7 bases from J, with 11 bases between. Germline V CDR1 and CDR2: SGHKS, YYEKEE (reference sequence). The CDR3 is made up of 14 amino acids. CDR3 in amino acids: CASSLTRTLEKLFF. CDR3 nucleotides: TGTGCCAGCAGCTTGACTAGGACCCTTGAAAAACTGTTTTTT.

Regarding this clone: The same CDR3 arises from other DNA sequences in this sample as well. The V and J genes are TRBV19 and TRBJ1-4, with D unresolved. The CDR3 spans 15 residues. The germline gives CDR1 LNHDA, CDR2 SQIVND (reference sequence). Deletions cut 7 bases from V and 0 bases from J, with 12 bases between. For the CDR3, the DNA is TGTGCCAGTACTGCCGGCGGCGCAACTAATGAAAAACTGTTTTTT. This gives the protein CASTAGGATNEKLFF.

The V and J genes are TRBV10-1 and TRBJ2-1; D gene ambiguous. The CDR3 covers 13 residues. The ends were cut back, 9 bases at V and 7 bases at J, with 16 bases in the middle. Germline CDR1 and CDR2: WNHNN and SYGVQD (reference sequence). The CDR3 here is CARYGWSRNEQFF. DNA for the CDR3: TGCGCCAGATACGGGTGGAGTAGGAATGAGCAGTTCTTC.

The V call is TRBV19, the J call TRBJ2-1; 9 bases fit TRBD1. The CDR3 consists of 15 residues. The V and J ends lost 5 bases and 8 bases, in that order; junction bases with no gene match: 10. Per germline, CDR1 LNHDA and CDR2 SQIVND (reference sequence). The chain's CDR3 is CASSARDRDGDEQFF. The CDR3 nucleotides are TGTGCCAGTAGTGCCCGGGACAGGGACGGGGATGAGCAGTTCTTC.

The rearrangement uses TRBV3-1 (or the pseudogene TRBV3-2) and TRBJ2-1, with D unresolved. Germline CDR1 reads LGHDT; CDR2 reads YNNKEL (reference sequence). The V end lost 3 bases, the J end lost 4 bases, and 10 bases lay between the germline ends. The CDR3 is 14 residues long. This chain's CDR3 is CASSQGRLYNEQFF. CDR3 coding DNA: TGTGCCAGCAGCCAGGGTAGACTTTACAATGAGCAGTTCTTC.

As for this clone: The junction departs from germline at one end; a sequencing error may be responsible. V usage is TRBV29-1 and J usage is TRBJ2-1; D is possibly TRBD1 (5 bases). The CDR3 loop spans 12 amino acids. Germline lookup yields CDR1 SQVTM and CDR2 ANQGSEA. CDR3 sequence (DNA): TGTACCGTGGGGCAGGGTTCCAATGAGCAGTTCTTC. Encoded protein: CTVGQGSNEQFF.

Note on this clone: The junction differs from germline at one of its ends, possibly a read error. This chain connects TRBV27 to TRBJ2-6, with D perhaps matching TRBD1 (5 bases). The CDR3 extends over 13 amino acids. Germline values: CDR1 MNHEY, CDR2 SMNVEV (reference sequence). CDR3 sequence (DNA): TGTGCCAGCAGTTTCTCTGGGGCCAGCGTCCTGACTTTC. Translated, it gives CASSFSGASVLTF.

This sequence joins TRBV14 and TRBJ1-4; tentative D call: TRBD1 (5 bases). V gave up 0 bases and J gave up 2 bases, with 10 bases separating them. The CDR3 extends over 16 amino acids. Germline V gene sequence: CDR1 SGHDN, CDR2 FVKESK. The CDR3 region is CASSQDQGLTNEKLFF. For the CDR3, the DNA is TGTGCCAGCAGCCAAGATCAGGGTCTGACTAATGAAAAACTGTTTTTT.

The chain combines TRBV3-1 (or the pseudogene TRBV3-2) with TRBJ2-1, with unresolved D. The V and J ends lost 4 bases and 6 bases respectively, with 4 bases between them. The CDR3 covers 11 residues. The germline V gene has CDR1 LGHDT and CDR2 YNNKEL (reference sequence). CDR3 sequence (DNA): TGTGCCAGCAGCCCGGGCAATGAGCAGTTCTTC. Its protein product is CASSPGNEQFF.

The chain links TRBV5-1 to TRBJ2-3, with D perhaps TRBD1 (6 bases). Trimming shortened V by 0 bases and J by 0 bases, and 14 bases separated the two germline ends. The germline V gene has CDR1 SGHRS and CDR2 YFSETQ. The CDR3 is made up of 17 amino acids. The CDR3 reads CASSLDRVSLSTDTQYF. The CDR3 DNA reads TGCGCCAGCAGCTTGGACAGGGTCAGTTTGAGCACAGATACGCAGTATTTT.

The chain links TRBV11-2 to TRBJ2-7; D gene ambiguous. The CDR3 length is 16 residues. Germline loops: CDR1 SGHAT, CDR2 FQNNGV. Trimming removed 0 bases from V and 4 bases from J, with 16 bases in between. The CDR3 sequence is CASSLEERPRVYEQYF. The CDR3, as DNA: TGTGCCAGCAGCTTAGAGGAGCGCCCAAGAGTTTACGAGCAGTACTTC.

A single count supports this clone. The chain links TRBV27 to TRBJ2-2; D possibly corresponds to TRBD1 (5 bases). The CDR3 runs 15 residues. V was clipped by 5 bases and J by 5 bases, with 15 bases between them. From germline, CDR1 is MNHEY and CDR2 SMNVEV (reference sequence). CDR3 nucleotides: TGTGCCAGCAGTCCCGACTTCACAGGAACCGGGGAGCTGTTTTTT. Protein: CASSPDFTGTGELFF.

The chain couples TRBV6-9 to TRBJ2-7; D perhaps matches TRBD1 (6 bases). CDR3 length equals 14 residues. In germline, CDR1 is MNHGY, CDR2 SVAAGI. V lost 3 bases, J lost 4 bases, and 13 bases lay in between. The CDR3 sequence is CASSYPTGAYEQYV. The CDR3 DNA reads TGTGCCAGCAGTTACCCGACAGGCGCTTACGAGCAGTACGTC.

This clone was found a few times. The rearrangement links TRBV7-2 to TRBJ2-3, with D possibly matching TRBD2 (6 bases). Germline V gene data show CDR1 as SGHTA and CDR2 as FQGNSA. The V and J ends lost 1 base and 4 bases respectively, with 15 bases between them. The CDR3 has 16 amino acids. DNA for the CDR3: TGTGCCAGCAGCTTAGATCGGGACTCTAGGGCAGATACGCAGTATTTT. This sequence encodes CASSLDRDSRADTQYF.

The rearrangement uses TRBV6-2 or TRBV6-3 and TRBJ2-1; D is uncertain. V shed 0 bases and J shed 6 bases, with 18 bases lying between them. The length of the CDR3 is 17 residues. From germline, CDR1 is MNHEY and CDR2 SVGEGT. CDR3 nucleotides: TGTGCCAGCAGTTACTCGAATCGATTGCCTAACCGCAATGAGCAGTTCTTC. Translation: CASSYSNRLPNRNEQFF.

V usage is TRBV4-3 and J usage is TRBJ1-4; D perhaps matches TRBD1 (5 bases). Germline V gene lookup returns CDR1 LGHNA and CDR2 YSLEER. Trimming took off 0 bases at V and 8 bases at J, with 16 bases between the two ends. The CDR3 contains 16 residues. CDR3 nucleotides: TGCGCCAGCAGCCAAGATTATCGGGGGATCGGCGAAAAACTGTTTTTT. This encodes CASSQDYRGIGEKLFF.